Here is one T cell receptor (beta chain) with its context. Germline V gives CDR1 LNHDA, CDR2 SQIVND (reference sequence). Trimming took 3 bases from V and 0 from J, leaving 12 bases between them. The CDR3 is 16 residues long. Clones were sequenced by immunoSEQ multiplex PCR, and TCRdb holds only the in-frame ones, with some missing. The data hold hundreds of thousands of clones, with around 83% observed a single time. The record originates from a study of blood T cell repertoires in COVID-19. The clonotype originates from a woman of 80 years or more with acute or convalescent COVID-19. The sequencing input was peripheral blood. The chain links TRBV19 to TRBJ1-3, with D unresolved. The CDR3 region has the DNA TGTGCCAGTAGTATTAACGGCGGATCCTCTGGAAACACCATATATTTT. Translation: CASSINGGSSGNTIYF.